This TCR beta chain was obtained from a study of siplizumab effects on memory and regulatory T cells. Germline V lookup: CDR1 SGHVS, CDR2 FQNEAQ. The CDR3 is made up of 15 amino acids. Trimming removed 4 bases from V and 2 bases from J, with 12 bases in between. Points from the study as a whole: Proliferating Tregs in siplizumab cultures were never verified as suppressive. There were only a minor fraction of alloreactive clones that mapped to unstimulated subsets. The alloresponse seemed to draw substantially on naive T cells, which appeared more diverse than memory cells. Proliferating CD4+ or CD8+ clones, roughly 80-97% of them, lacked an assignable naive or memory phenotype.

With regard to this clone: Its matching antigen is unknown.

Generated by immunoSEQ multiplex PCR, the TCRdb table keeps only in-frame clones and is missing some. The sample contains more than 85,000 clones, roughly 92% of which appear only once. The TCR sequence derives from a human donor in good health. Source material: CD4+ T cells sorted from blood. The V and J genes are TRBV7-8 and TRBJ2-1; tentatively, D is TRBD1 (6 bases). The CDR3 region is CASSYPGTTYNEQFF. For the CDR3, the DNA is TGTGCCAGCAGCTACCCCGGGACAACCTACAATGAGCAGTTCTTC.